The sequence of this TCR beta chain was determined in a study of Ad26.COV2.S vaccination and SARS-CoV-2 variants. The wider study: A COV1001 Ad26.COV2.S trial-arm participant provided the sample. By the intramuscular route, Ad26.COV2.S was given once, or twice 56 days apart.

The CDR3 is made up of 14 amino acids. Worth noting for this clone: Its specificity is unknown.

Study results and limitations: Vaccine and placebo recipients had comparable breadth of non-spike TCRs.

Treatment noted: over 15 received Ad26.COV2.S at low or high dose, single or two shots; roughly five received placebo; per-sample allocation not given. On day 63 after the first injection, vaccine and placebo recipients gave samples. TCRdb's copy holds only in-frame clones and misses some; the assay was immunoSEQ multiplex PCR. This sample has some 270,000 clones; around nine tenths occur once, and the top ten carry 2.9%. The V and J genes are TRBV7-5 and TRBJ1-5; the table names TRBD1, a call not compared with the DNA. TRBV7-5 is tagged as a pseudogene. The sequence was obtained from a person between 18 and 65 years old who received the Ad26.COV2.S COVID-19 vaccine or a placebo. Source: peripheral blood, taken in a trial of Ad26.COV2.S vaccine versus placebo. The CDR3 nucleotides read TGTGCCAGAAGCTCTGGACAGGGGAGTCAGCCCCAGCATTTT. Translated, it gives CARSSGQGSQPQHF.